This TCR beta chain was sequenced in a study of T cell responses to AZD1222 COVID-19 vaccine. Libraries were prepared by immunoSEQ multiplex PCR; TCRdb keeps only in-frame clonotypes and omits some of them. The sample lists approximately 160,000 clones; approximately 90% were seen once. Concerning this clone: Its antigen remains unidentified.

CDR1 SGHNT and CDR2 YYREEE come from the germline V gene (reference sequence). Trimming took 0 bases from V and 5 from J, leaving 8 bases between them. This CDR3 is 13 amino acids long. Study-level points and caveats: CD4 TCRs associated with vaccination spanned spike, dominating at 160-218 and 743-854. Donor demographics were predominantly white British with a female majority; clonal diversity may be underestimated. Repertoire sampling was restricted to post-peak T cell response timepoints.

The TCR originated in an adult in good health. Sequences were derived from peripheral blood, sampled on day 0 of AZD1222 vaccination. This chain joins TRBV5-4 and TRBJ2-5; no reliable D call. CDR3 DNA: TGTGCCAGCAGCTTGGCGCCCCCGGAGACCCAGTACTTC. Translated, it gives CASSLAPPETQYF.